These T cell receptor beta chains were read from a single sample in a study of cytomegalovirus exposure and HLA in healthy donors. Data came from immunoSEQ multiplex PCR; TCRdb stores just in-frame clones and leaves some out. The sample has some 120,000 clones, around three quarters seen once; the top ten hold roughly 3%. The sample consisted of PBMCs. These receptors were taken from a female donor in good health and CMV-seronegative. Both conserved end residues are part of each CDR3. A D gene is named only where the DNA matches it firmly. Only part of the rows carry a size: once, few, many, or a class if the clone is expanded.

d_gene: .; v_gene: TRBV9; j_gene: TRBJ2-2; abundance: .; CDR3aa: CASSAETYTGELFF; CDR3nt: TGTGCCAGCAGCGCAGAGACTTACACCGGGGAGCTGTTTTTT
d_gene: .; v_gene: TRBV7-3; j_gene: TRBJ2-3; abundance: .; CDR3aa: CASSLFEGPDTQYF; CDR3nt: TGTGCCAGCAGCTTATTCGAGGGCCCAGATACGCAGTATTTT
d_gene: TRBD2; v_gene: TRBV7-3; j_gene: TRBJ2-7; abundance: many; CDR3aa: CASSSGHGGALDEQYF; CDR3nt: TGTGCCAGCAGCTCGGGTCACGGGGGGGCCCTTGACGAGCAGTACTTC
d_gene: .; v_gene: TRBV6-1; j_gene: TRBJ1-2; abundance: .; CDR3aa: CASLMGANYGYTF; CDR3nt: TGTGCCAGTTTAATGGGAGCTAACTATGGCTACACCTTC
d_gene: .; v_gene: TRBV30; j_gene: TRBJ2-7; abundance: .; CDR3aa: CAWGLLEQYF; CDR3nt: TGTGCCTGGGGACTGCTCGAGCAGTACTTC
d_gene: .; v_gene: TRBV21-1; j_gene: TRBJ1-6; abundance: .; CDR3aa: CASSARDSSTSPLHF; CDR3nt: TGTGCCAGCAGCGCCCGGGACAGCTCCACTTCACCCCTCCACTTT
d_gene: TRBD2; v_gene: TRBV10-3; j_gene: TRBJ2-1; abundance: .; CDR3aa: CAIKVSGGGHEQFF; CDR3nt: TGTGCCATCAAGGTTAGCGGGGGGGGCCATGAGCAGTTCTTC
d_gene: .; v_gene: TRBV19; j_gene: TRBJ2-1; abundance: .; CDR3aa: CASSISGGNEQFF; CDR3nt: TGTGCCAGTAGTATCTCCGGGGGCAATGAGCAGTTCTTC
d_gene: .; v_gene: TRBV15; j_gene: TRBJ2-1; abundance: .; CDR3aa: CATSRSLGGDNEQFF; CDR3nt: TGTGCCACCAGCAGGTCTTTAGGGGGGGACAATGAGCAGTTCTTC
d_gene: .; v_gene: TRBV30; j_gene: TRBJ2-1; abundance: .; CDR3aa: CAWSPGNEQFF; CDR3nt: TGTGCCTGGAGTCCAGGAAATGAGCAGTTCTTC
d_gene: TRBD1; v_gene: TRBV25-1; j_gene: TRBJ2-3; abundance: .; CDR3aa: CASSSRGQGYTDTQYF; CDR3nt: TGTGCCAGCAGCTCCCGGGGACAGGGGTACACAGATACGCAGTATTTT
d_gene: .; v_gene: TRBV18; j_gene: TRBJ1-2; abundance: .; CDR3aa: CASSQTVNYGYTF; CDR3nt: TGTGCCAGCTCACAAACAGTTAACTATGGCTACACCTTC
d_gene: .; v_gene: TRBV19; j_gene: TRBJ1-2; abundance: .; CDR3aa: CASSIAGTTYGYTF; CDR3nt: TGTGCCAGTAGTATAGCAGGGACAACCTATGGCTACACCTTC
d_gene: .; v_gene: TRBV19; j_gene: TRBJ1-5; abundance: .; CDR3aa: CASGPTVLNQPQHF; CDR3nt: TGTGCCAGTGGCCCAACAGTACTCAATCAGCCCCAGCATTTT
d_gene: TRBD1; v_gene: TRBV28; j_gene: TRBJ2-6; abundance: .; CDR3aa: CASSPSPGTGTGANVLTF; CDR3nt: TGTGCCAGCAGTCCAAGTCCCGGGACAGGGACTGGGGCCAACGTCCTGACTTTC
d_gene: TRBD1; v_gene: TRBV4-1; j_gene: TRBJ2-2; abundance: .; CDR3aa: CASSQDRTGGLAGELFF; CDR3nt: TGCGCCAGCAGCCAAGATCGAACAGGGGGGTTGGCCGGGGAGCTGTTTTTT
d_gene: .; v_gene: TRBV4-1; j_gene: TRBJ1-4; abundance: .; CDR3aa: CASSPYAGSEKLFF; CDR3nt: TGCGCCAGCAGCCCTTATGCGGGATCGGAAAAACTGTTTTTT
d_gene: TRBD1; v_gene: TRBV18; j_gene: TRBJ1-2; abundance: .; CDR3aa: CASSPRTGSDGYTF; CDR3nt: TGTGCCAGCTCACCAAGGACAGGGAGCGATGGCTACACCTTC
d_gene: .; v_gene: TRBV7-9; j_gene: TRBJ1-3; abundance: .; CDR3aa: CASSSLGGSGNTIYF; CDR3nt: TGTGCCAGCAGTTCTCTCGGGGGCTCTGGAAACACCATATATTTT
d_gene: .; v_gene: TRBV7-8; j_gene: TRBJ1-2; abundance: .; CDR3aa: CASSLLPPLANYGYTF; CDR3nt: TGTGCCAGCAGCTTACTGCCACCCCTAGCTAACTATGGCTACACCTTC
d_gene: .; v_gene: TRBV4-2; j_gene: TRBJ1-6; abundance: .; CDR3aa: CASSQDRNNSPLHF; CDR3nt: TGTGCCAGCAGCCAAGACAGGAATAATTCACCCCTCCACTTT
d_gene: TRBD1; v_gene: TRBV10-1; j_gene: TRBJ1-1; abundance: .; CDR3aa: CASSETGGSPEAFF; CDR3nt: TGCGCCAGCAGTGAGACAGGGGGCTCCCCTGAAGCTTTCTTT
d_gene: TRBD1; v_gene: TRBV4-1; j_gene: TRBJ1-2; abundance: .; CDR3aa: CASSQAILGRGQNYGYTF; CDR3nt: TGCGCCAGCAGCCAAGCAATTTTGGGCAGGGGGCAGAACTATGGCTACACCTTC
d_gene: .; v_gene: TRBV6-5; j_gene: TRBJ2-5; abundance: .; CDR3aa: CASSPSWSQETQYF; CDR3nt: TGTGCCAGCAGCCCTAGCTGGAGCCAAGAGACCCAGTACTTC
d_gene: TRBD2; v_gene: TRBV6-5; j_gene: TRBJ2-5; abundance: .; CDR3aa: CASTQSGTSMGTQYF; CDR3nt: TGTGCCAGCACCCAATCCGGGACTAGTATGGGGACCCAGTACTTC
d_gene: .; v_gene: TRBV5-1; j_gene: TRBJ1-6; abundance: .; CDR3aa: CASSFQEGGNSPLHF; CDR3nt: TGCGCCAGCAGCTTCCAGGAGGGAGGTAATTCACCCCTCCACTTT
d_gene: TRBD1; v_gene: TRBV19; j_gene: TRBJ1-2; abundance: once; CDR3aa: CASSRDRALPFSLTINYGYTF; CDR3nt: TGTGCCAGTAGTAGAGACAGGGCTCTCCCTTTCTCTCTTACGATTAACTATGGCTACACCTTC
d_gene: TRBD2; v_gene: TRBV9; j_gene: TRBJ2-1; abundance: .; CDR3aa: CASSVSGGPSYNEQFF; CDR3nt: TGTGCCAGCAGCGTTAGCGGGGGGCCCTCCTACAATGAGCAGTTCTTC
d_gene: .; v_gene: TRBV7-2; j_gene: TRBJ1-2; abundance: once; CDR3aa: CASSATEDTRVLNYGYTF; CDR3nt: TGTGCCAGCAGCGCGACCGAGGACACCAGGGTCCTTAACTATGGCTACACCTTC
d_gene: TRBD1; v_gene: TRBV4-1; j_gene: TRBJ2-1; abundance: .; CDR3aa: CASSPRDRLLHEQFF; CDR3nt: TGCGCCAGCAGCCCCCGGGACAGGCTCCTTCATGAGCAGTTCTTC
d_gene: .; v_gene: TRBV9; j_gene: TRBJ1-2; abundance: .; CDR3aa: CASSALGTAGGGYTF; CDR3nt: TGTGCCAGCAGCGCCCTAGGGACCGCGGGAGGGGGCTACACCTTC
d_gene: TRBD2; v_gene: TRBV7-2; j_gene: TRBJ2-7; abundance: .; CDR3aa: CASSFQAGGYEQYF; CDR3nt: TGTGCCAGCAGCTTCCAAGCGGGGGGCTACGAGCAGTACTTC
d_gene: TRBD1; v_gene: TRBV13; j_gene: TRBJ1-1; abundance: .; CDR3aa: CASSPPWETGAMAEAFF; CDR3nt: TGTGCCAGCAGCCCACCGTGGGAAACAGGGGCGATGGCTGAAGCTTTCTTT
d_gene: .; v_gene: TRBV19; j_gene: TRBJ2-5; abundance: .; CDR3aa: CASSIDRRQETQYF; CDR3nt: TGTGCCAGTAGTATAGATAGGCGGCAAGAGACCCAGTACTTC
d_gene: .; v_gene: TRBV9; j_gene: TRBJ2-2; abundance: .; CDR3aa: CASSGRQGGTGELFF; CDR3nt: TGTGCCAGCAGCGGAAGACAGGGAGGAACCGGGGAGCTGTTTTTT
d_gene: TRBD1; v_gene: TRBV4-1; j_gene: TRBJ1-2; abundance: .; CDR3aa: CASRPDRVGYGYTF; CDR3nt: TGCGCCAGCAGGCCGGACAGGGTGGGCTATGGCTACACCTTC
d_gene: .; v_gene: TRBV27; j_gene: TRBJ2-1; abundance: .; CDR3aa: CASRLLGREEDYNEQFF; CDR3nt: TGTGCCAGCCGGCTCCTAGGCAGGGAGGAGGACTACAATGAGCAGTTCTTC
d_gene: TRBD2; v_gene: TRBV4-3; j_gene: TRBJ2-7; abundance: .; CDR3aa: CASSQDSSGAYEQYF; CDR3nt: TGCGCCAGCAGCCAAGATTCTAGCGGTGCCTACGAGCAGTACTTC
d_gene: TRBD1; v_gene: TRBV11-2; j_gene: TRBJ1-6; abundance: .; CDR3aa: CASSSGTGGNSPLHF; CDR3nt: TGTGCCAGCAGCTCAGGGACAGGGGGGAATTCACCCCTCCACTTT
d_gene: TRBD2; v_gene: TRBV7-6; j_gene: TRBJ2-7; abundance: .; CDR3aa: CASSVNPGGAHEQYF; CDR3nt: TGTGCCAGCAGCGTCAACCCGGGGGGGGCCCACGAGCAGTACTTC
d_gene: .; v_gene: TRBV5-1; j_gene: TRBJ2-5; abundance: .; CDR3aa: CASSLRLGETQYF; CDR3nt: TGCGCCAGCAGCCTCCGACTAGGCGAGACCCAGTACTTC
d_gene: .; v_gene: TRBV4-2; j_gene: TRBJ2-3; abundance: .; CDR3aa: CASSQDGGTDTQYF; CDR3nt: TGTGCCAGCAGCCAAGATGGGGGGACAGATACGCAGTATTTT
d_gene: TRBD1; v_gene: TRBV7-3; j_gene: TRBJ2-1; abundance: .; CDR3aa: CASSLAGQGMDEQFF; CDR3nt: TGTGCCAGCAGCTTGGCGGGACAGGGTATGGATGAGCAGTTCTTC
d_gene: TRBD2; v_gene: TRBV27; j_gene: TRBJ2-5; abundance: .; CDR3aa: CASSPGLGRRETQYF; CDR3nt: TGTGCCAGCAGCCCTGGACTAGGAAGGCGGGAGACCCAGTACTTC
d_gene: .; v_gene: TRBV7-8; j_gene: TRBJ2-7; abundance: .; CDR3aa: CASSQTQGTEQYF; CDR3nt: TGTGCCAGCAGCCAAACACAGGGAACCGAGCAGTACTTC